These T cell receptor beta chains were read from a single sample in a study of identical twins. TCRdb itself ran the 5' RACE reads through MiXCR, one entry per CDR3 protein. The sample lists 600,000 to 700,000 distinct CDR3 sequences; about 20% were seen once. These records were also assigned to another study, of T cells expressing NK-cell markers.

Sequencing was performed on PBMCs. The source is a woman under 30 in good health. The CDR3 runs from the conserved cysteine through the conserved F or W. A D gene is named only where the DNA matches it firmly. Expanded clones get a size class; other rows say once, few or many, or leave the size out.

NA,NA,TRBJ2-1,TRBV10-3,TGTGCCGCTACAGGGATCTACAATGAGCAGTTCTTC,CAATGIYNEQFF
NA,TRBD2,TRBJ2-1,TRBV5-1,TGCGCCAGCAGCTTGGAGGTGGTAGCGGGAGTTCAGGAGCAGTTCTTC,CASSLEVVAGVQEQFF
few,NA,TRBJ2-3,TRBV12-3/TRBV12-4,TGTGCCAGCAGTCCATACTCATTCACAGATACGCAGTATTTT,CASSPYSFTDTQYF
once,TRBD1,TRBJ1-2,TRBV29-1,TGCAGCGTTGTGACAGGGGGGTACTATGGCTACACCTTC,CSVVTGGYYGYTF
many,TRBD2,TRBJ2-1,TRBV28,TGTGCCAGCAGTCCAAGACTAGCGGTTCCCTACAATGAGCAGTTCTTC,CASSPRLAVPYNEQFF
NA,TRBD1,TRBJ1-2,TRBV6-2/TRBV6-3,TGTGCCAGCGACGACAGGGCCTATGGCTACACCTTC,CASDDRAYGYTF
many,NA,TRBJ2-3,TRBV12-3/TRBV12-4,TGTGCCAGCAGCCGAGCGGATACGCAGTATTTT,CASSRADTQYF
many,NA,TRBJ2-5,TRBV20-1,TGCAGTGCTAGAGCCCCTAGCGCGTTGATGGAGACCCAGTACTTC,CSARAPSALMETQYF
NA,TRBD2,TRBJ2-5,TRBV18,TGTGCCAGCTCACCGAGGACTAGCGACCAAGAGACCCAGTACTTC,CASSPRTSDQETQYF
NA,NA,TRBJ2-1,TRBV6-6,TGTGCCAGCAGTTACACTCTAAATGAGCAGTTCTTC,CASSYTLNEQFF
many,NA,TRBJ1-2,TRBV29-1,TGCAGCGCTAACCGACCGGCTGGCTACACCTTC,CSANRPAGYTF
few,NA,TRBJ2-5,TRBV12-3/TRBV12-4,TGTGCCAGCAGTTTCCTCGGACAAGCAGAGACCCAGTACTTC,CASSFLGQAETQYF
few,NA,TRBJ1-1,TRBV5-1,TGCGCCAGCAGCGCGGAACCAGGAAGCACTGAAGCTTTCTTT,CASSAEPGSTEAFF
many,TRBD1,TRBJ1-6,TRBV7-8,TGTGCCAGCAGCTCCACAGGGGATCTAAGTTCACCCCTCCACTTT,CASSSTGDLSSPLHF
many,TRBD1,TRBJ1-5,TRBV12-3/TRBV12-4,TGTGCCAGCAGTTTAGGCCCAGGGGGTGGTCAGCCCCAGCATTTT,CASSLGPGGGQPQHF
many,TRBD2,TRBJ2-7,TRBV27,TGTGCCAGCGGCCTGACTAGCGGGACGGGCGAGCAGTACTTC,CASGLTSGTGEQYF
NA,NA,TRBJ2-5,TRBV12-3/TRBV12-4,TGTGCCAGCAGTTCCCCTATCGGGAAGGGAGAGACCCAGTACTTC,CASSSPIGKGETQYF
NA,TRBD2,TRBJ2-7,TRBV5-1,TGCGCCAGCAGCCAACTAGCGGGAGGGCCGGTCGAGCAGTACTTC,CASSQLAGGPVEQYF
few,TRBD2,TRBJ2-2,TRBV7-2,TGTGCCAGCACGAAGCCAGCGGGAGGAGCCGGGGAGCTGTTTTTT,CASTKPAGGAGELFF
few,NA,TRBJ2-1,TRBV11-3,TGTGCCACCGGAATGGGCCACGGAAATGAGCAGTTCTTC,CATGMGHGNEQFF
few,NA,TRBJ2-3,TRBV4-3,TGCGCCAGCAGCCATCTGAGTACAGACACAGATACGCAGTATTTT,CASSHLSTDTDTQYF
many,NA,TRBJ2-5,TRBV12-3/TRBV12-4,TGTGCCAGCAGTAACAGTTGGGAGACCCAGTACTTC,CASSNSWETQYF
many,TRBD2,TRBJ2-7,TRBV20-1,TGCAGTGCTAGAGAAGGCGGGAGGTCCTACGAGCAGTACTTC,CSAREGGRSYEQYF
NA,NA,TRBJ2-7,TRBV19,TGTGCCAGTAGTAAGGTGAGGCAGGACTACGAGCAGTACTTC,CASSKVRQDYEQYF
few,NA,TRBJ2-3,TRBV20-1,TGCAGTGCTAGCGTACGAGACCCTCCATATTCGGGGCAGTATTTT,CSASVRDPPYSGQYF
few,NA,TRBJ2-3,TRBV27,TGTGCCAGCCCGCGGTGGGGAAGCACAGATACGCAGTATTTT,CASPRWGSTDTQYF
few,NA,TRBJ1-4,TRBV19,TGTGCCAGTAGCAAACACGAAAAACTGTTTTTT,CASSKHEKLFF